A selection of T cell receptor beta chains follows, all from one sample in a study of T cells in Graves' hyperthyroidism and ophthalmopathy. TCRdb re-derived calls from the multiplex PCR reads in MiXCR, one entry per CDR3 protein. The table lists 400,000 to 600,000 distinct CDR3 sequences, roughly 15% of them singletons. The sequenced material came from blood. These receptors all stem from a woman aged 30 to 39 with Graves' ophthalmopathy. Each CDR3 is given with its conserved first and last residue. The D gene is left open where the match is weak. The size entry is marked missing in some rows and otherwise reads once, few, many or a size class.

clone size: many
D gene: .
J gene: TRBJ1-1
V gene: TRBV7-9
CDR3 DNA: TGTGCCAGCAGCTTAGCGGACTCCCGGGGCGCTGAAGCTTTCTTT
CDR3 protein: CASSLADSRGAEAFF

clone size: many
D gene: TRBD1
J gene: TRBJ1-6
V gene: TRBV28
CDR3 DNA: TGTGCCAGCAGTGACCGAGACAGGGGATATAATTCACCCCTCCACTTT
CDR3 protein: CASSDRDRGYNSPLHF

clone size: many
D gene: .
J gene: TRBJ2-5
V gene: TRBV10-3
CDR3 DNA: TGTGCCATCAGTGAAAGAGGTGACAGGCAAGAGACCCAGTACTTC
CDR3 protein: CAISERGDRQETQYF

clone size: many
D gene: TRBD1
J gene: TRBJ2-7
V gene: TRBV12-3/TRBV12-4
CDR3 DNA: TGTGCCAGCAGTTTTCGGGACAGGGCCTACGAGCAGTACTTC
CDR3 protein: CASSFRDRAYEQYF

clone size: few
D gene: .
J gene: TRBJ2-1
V gene: TRBV4-3
CDR3 DNA: TGCGCCAGCAGCCAAGAAGGGCTAGAGATGAATGAGCAGTTCTTC
CDR3 protein: CASSQEGLEMNEQFF

clone size: .
D gene: .
J gene: TRBJ2-5
V gene: TRBV7-8
CDR3 DNA: TGTGCCAGCAGCCGGGACATACAAGAGACCCAGTACTTC
CDR3 protein: CASSRDIQETQYF

clone size: many
D gene: .
J gene: TRBJ2-5
V gene: TRBV5-1
CDR3 DNA: TGCGCCAGCAGCTTGGTGACAGGCCCAGAGACCCAGTACTTC
CDR3 protein: CASSLVTGPETQYF

clone size: many
D gene: .
J gene: TRBJ2-1
V gene: TRBV19
CDR3 DNA: TGTGCCAGTAGTATACGGACTACCAACAATGAGCAGTTCTTC
CDR3 protein: CASSIRTTNNEQFF

clone size: many
D gene: .
J gene: TRBJ1-5
V gene: TRBV6-2/TRBV6-3
CDR3 DNA: TGTGCCAGCAGTACGATGTCAAGGGAGAGCAATCAGCCCCAGCATTTT
CDR3 protein: CASSTMSRESNQPQHF

clone size: many
D gene: TRBD2
J gene: TRBJ2-3
V gene: TRBV20-1
CDR3 DNA: TGCAGTGCTAGCCCAACGGGCGGGAGTATAGGTACGCAGTATTTT
CDR3 protein: CSASPTGGSIGTQYF

clone size: many
D gene: .
J gene: TRBJ1-1
V gene: TRBV7-2
CDR3 DNA: TGTGCCAGCAGCCTCTCCTTAACGAACACTGAAGCTTTCTTT
CDR3 protein: CASSLSLTNTEAFF

clone size: .
D gene: .
J gene: TRBJ1-3
V gene: TRBV27
CDR3 DNA: TGTGCCAGCAGTTTAGATGGGAGAAGGTTATCGGGAAACACCATATATTTT
CDR3 protein: CASSLDGRRLSGNTIYF

clone size: many
D gene: .
J gene: TRBJ2-4
V gene: TRBV3-1
CDR3 DNA: TGTGCCAGCAGCCGGGGGGCGGGAAAAAACATTCAGTACTTC
CDR3 protein: CASSRGAGKNIQYF

clone size: many
D gene: .
J gene: TRBJ1-5
V gene: TRBV18
CDR3 DNA: TGTGCCAGTGTAGGGGACAATAGGCAGCCCCAGCATTTT
CDR3 protein: CASVGDNRQPQHF

clone size: many
D gene: TRBD2
J gene: TRBJ2-2
V gene: TRBV20-1
CDR3 DNA: TGCAGTGCCCCCACATGGCTAGCGGGAGAGGTCGCCGGGGAGCTGTTTTTT
CDR3 protein: CSAPTWLAGEVAGELFF

clone size: .
D gene: .
J gene: TRBJ2-1
V gene: TRBV20-1
CDR3 DNA: TGCAGTGCCCAGGGGGGAGTTGCGGGCAATGAGCAGTTCTTC
CDR3 protein: CSAQGGVAGNEQFF

clone size: .
D gene: TRBD1
J gene: TRBJ1-1
V gene: TRBV15
CDR3 DNA: TGTGCCACCAGCAGAGACAGGGGGCTGGCTGAAGCTTTCTTT
CDR3 protein: CATSRDRGLAEAFF

clone size: many
D gene: .
J gene: TRBJ1-2
V gene: TRBV28
CDR3 DNA: TGTGCCAGCAGTTCTCAGTTATCTGGGGATGGCTACACCTTC
CDR3 protein: CASSSQLSGDGYTF

clone size: many
D gene: .
J gene: TRBJ2-7
V gene: TRBV14
CDR3 DNA: TGTGCCAGCAGCCAAGATCGGGGCGGGACCGCCTACGAAGAGCAGTACTTC
CDR3 protein: CASSQDRGGTAYEEQYF

clone size: many
D gene: TRBD2
J gene: TRBJ2-1
V gene: TRBV20-1
CDR3 DNA: TGCAGTGTGGAGGGAGCGGGGTACAATGAGCAGTTCTTC
CDR3 protein: CSVEGAGYNEQFF

clone size: many
D gene: .
J gene: TRBJ2-1
V gene: TRBV28
CDR3 DNA: TGTGCCAGCAGTTCCCGGGACACCGGGGGATCACGTGAGCAGTTCTTC
CDR3 protein: CASSSRDTGGSREQFF

clone size: many
D gene: .
J gene: TRBJ1-4
V gene: TRBV28
CDR3 DNA: TGTGCCAGCAGTTTAAGGGCAGGGCCCAGTGAAAAACTGTTTTTT
CDR3 protein: CASSLRAGPSEKLFF

clone size: many
D gene: TRBD2
J gene: TRBJ2-1
V gene: TRBV28
CDR3 DNA: TGTGCCAGCAGTTGGCGGGAGCCTTCCTACAATGAGCAGTTCTTC
CDR3 protein: CASSWREPSYNEQFF

clone size: few
D gene: .
J gene: TRBJ1-2
V gene: TRBV7-9
CDR3 DNA: TGTGCCAGCAGCTTAGCTTCTGTGGCGGCGAGTGGCTACACCTTC
CDR3 protein: CASSLASVAASGYTF